Following are 21 T cell receptor beta chains from one sample sequenced in a study of cytomegalovirus exposure and HLA in healthy donors. The PCR had 60 Vbeta and 13 Jbeta primers. This table comes from immunoSEQ multiplex PCR, and its TCRdb copy is limited to in-frame clones, with some not included. Of around 100,000 clones in the sample, more than 60% are singletons; the top ten hold 3% to 5%. The sequenced sample consisted of PBMCs. The receptors derive from a man aged 30 to 45 in good health and CMV-seronegative.

The rearrangement links TRBV14 to TRBJ2-1, with 8 bases identical to TRBD2. The CDR3 extends over 14 amino acids. V trimming: 5 bases; J trimming: 9 bases; junction bases outside the gene matches: 9. Germline V CDR1 and CDR2: SGHDN, FVKESK. CDR3 DNA sequence: TGTGCCAGCAGCATCCTAGCGGGTTTAAGTGAGCAGTTCTTC. This sequence encodes CASSILAGLSEQFF.

This clone turned up a few times. This chain uses TRBV6-6 with TRBJ1-1; no definite D call. The CDR3 is made up of 12 amino acids. V was clipped by 6 bases and J by 9 bases, with 14 bases between them. Per germline, CDR1 MNHNY and CDR2 SVGAGI (reference sequence). CDR3 residues: CASSHRHSKAFF. CDR3 DNA: TGTGCCAGCAGCCACAGACATAGTAAAGCTTTCTTT.

This chain joins TRBV5-4 and TRBJ2-5, with D possibly being TRBD1 (5 bases). Between the trimmed V and J ends, which lost 5 bases and 0 bases, there was a span of 14 bases. This CDR3 comprises 15 residues. Germline-derived CDR1 and CDR2 are SGHNT and YYREEE (reference sequence). As DNA, the CDR3 is TGTGCCAGCAGTCTTAATCAGGGTCACCAAGAGACCCAGTACTTC. Protein sequence: CASSLNQGHQETQYF.

This chain connects TRBV15 to TRBJ1-2; the D gene is possibly TRBD1 (6 bases). Germline CDR1 and CDR2: LNHNV and YYDKDF (reference sequence). The CDR3 is 13 amino acids. The V gene lost 3 bases and the J gene lost 2 bases, with 7 bases spanning the gap. CDR3 nucleotide sequence: TGTGCCACCAGCAGTGGACAGAACTATGGCTACACCTTC. Translation: CATSSGQNYGYTF.

The genes are TRBV2 and TRBJ2-5; 10 positions agree with TRBD1. The germline CDR1 and CDR2 sequences are SNHLY and FYNNEI. The V and J ends lost 11 bases and 5 bases, in that order; junction bases with no gene match: 11. The CDR3 totals 14 residues. CDR3 in amino acids: CAAGRDRGRETQYF. Written as DNA, the CDR3 is TGTGCCGCAGGGAGGGACAGGGGTAGGGAGACCCAGTACTTC.

The chain has TRBV2 and TRBJ2-2; perhaps TRBD2 as D (7 bases). CDR1 and CDR2 from the germline V gene are SNHLY and FYNNEI. This CDR3 comprises 14 residues. V lost 6 bases, J lost 1 base, and 9 bases lay in between. The CDR3 DNA is TGTGCCAGCAGAAGGGGGGGGAACACCGGGGAGCTGTTTTTT. It encodes CASRRGGNTGELFF.

This chain connects TRBV7-8 to TRBJ2-3; no firm D call. The CDR3 is 14 amino acids. The germline CDR1 and CDR2 sequences are SGHVS and FQNEAQ. The V gene lost 1 base and the J gene lost 1 base, with 6 bases spanning the gap. The CDR3 bases are TGTGCCAGCAGCTTAGTTTTAGGCACAGATACGCAGTATTTT. Protein: CASSLVLGTDTQYF.

This clone was counted only a few times. The V gene is TRBV5-1, the J gene TRBJ1-4; 7 nucleotides match TRBD1. Per the germline V gene, CDR1 is SGHRS and CDR2 is YFSETQ. This CDR3 contains 14 residues. The J segment lost 6 bases and the V segment lost 2 bases, leaving 4 bases of the junction unmatched. CDR3 in amino acids: CASSFTGADEKLFF. CDR3 nucleotide sequence: TGCGCCAGCAGCTTTACAGGGGCCGATGAAAAACTGTTTTTT.

For this clone: Different DNA sequences within this sample yield the same CDR3. The V gene is TRBV10-3, the J gene TRBJ2-3; TRBD1 might be the D (6 bases). Germline lookup yields CDR1 ENHRY and CDR2 SYGVKD. Trimming shortened V by 6 bases and J by 3 bases, and 16 bases separated the two germline ends. The CDR3 is 15 amino acids. CDR3 residues: CAISNRAVSTDTQYF. The CDR3 DNA reads TGTGCCATCAGCAACAGGGCCGTTAGTACAGATACGCAGTATTTT.

The genes are TRBV21-1 and TRBJ1-5; TRBD1, the D gene given by the table, was not confirmed from the DNA. TRBV21-1 is a recognized pseudogene. The CDR3 has 20 residues. CDR3 in amino acids: CASSARQDRVGVGGYQPQHF. The CDR3, as DNA: TGTGCCAGCAGCGCCCGACAAGACAGGGTGGGGGTAGGAGGATATCAGCCCCAGCATTTT.

This clone was found a few times. The genes are TRBV6-1 and TRBJ1-2; D possibly corresponds to TRBD1 (5 bases). The CDR3 length is 12 residues. V lost 5 bases and J lost 13, with 17 bases in between. CDR1 is MNHNS and CDR2 is SASEGT in the germline V gene. CDR3 amino acids: CASSSESRASTF. The CDR3 DNA reads TGTGCCAGCAGTTCGGAATCCAGGGCTTCCACCTTC.

As regards this clone: The sample carries other DNA sequences with the same CDR3. The chain uses TRBV9 and TRBJ1-1; D remains ambiguous. Germline loops: CDR1 SGDLS, CDR2 YYNGEE. V was trimmed by 0 bases and J by 4 bases, leaving 7 bases between them. CDR3 length equals 13 residues. CDR3 in DNA: TGTGCCAGCAGCGTAGCGGGGAGCACTGAAGCTTTCTTT. This translates into CASSVAGSTEAFF.

The chain recombines TRBV2 with TRBJ1-5, with unresolved D. With 3 bases removed from V and 5 bases from J, the gap between germline ends came to 11 bases. CDR1 is SNHLY and CDR2 is FYNNEI in the germline V gene. This CDR3 has 14 residues. The CDR3 nucleotides read TGTGCCAGCAGTGATTTTTCGGGAGATCAGCCCCAGCATTTT. Its translation: CASSDFSGDQPQHF.

The V call is TRBV4-1, the J call TRBJ2-2; D unclear. The germline V gene has CDR1 MGHRA and CDR2 YSYEKL. There are 14 residues in the CDR3. V was clipped by 0 bases and J by 7 bases, with 9 bases between them. This chain's CDR3 is CASSQDGLFGELFF. CDR3 DNA: TGCGCCAGCAGCCAAGACGGTCTATTCGGGGAGCTGTTTTTT.

This clone was found a few times. The junction departs from germline at one end; a sequencing error may be responsible. The rearrangement links TRBV7-7 to TRBJ2-2; a weak D match, TRBD1 (6 bases). Germline CDR1 SSHAT, CDR2 FNYEAQ (reference sequence). CDR3 length equals 16 residues. The CDR3 nucleotides read TGTGCTAGCAGCTCCTGGACAGCAGCGAACACCGGGGAGCTGTTTTTT. It is translated as CASSSWTAANTGELFF.

The rearrangement links TRBV5-4 to TRBJ2-7, with a tentative D call TRBD1 (6 bases). In germline, CDR1 is SGHNT, CDR2 YYREEE (reference sequence). This CDR3 spans 14 amino acids. Trimming shortened V by 0 bases and J by 3 bases, and 10 bases separated the two germline ends. The CDR3 DNA sequence: TGTGCCAGCAGCTTGGAGGGACAAGACTACGAGCAGTACTTC. Encoded protein: CASSLEGQDYEQYF.

This clone has more than one count but fewer than ten. The chain links TRBV10-3 to TRBJ2-5, with TRBD1 identical over 10 bases. With the DNA end fitting TRBJ2-7 better, the J assignment may be wrong. CDR3 length equals 14 residues. From germline, CDR1 is ENHRY and CDR2 SYGVKD. The CDR3 DNA is TGTGCCATCAGGGGGACAGGGGACTCCTACGAGCAGTACTTC. Residues: CAIRGTGDSYEQYF.

Points on this clone: One end of the junction varies from germline; a read error may be responsible. This chain uses TRBV19 with TRBJ2-1, with 9 bases lining up with TRBD2. Germline loops: CDR1 LNHDA, CDR2 SQIVND (reference sequence). The CDR3 contains 15 residues. The DNA for the CDR3 is TGTGCCGGTAGGTTATCTAGCGGGGTTGCAAATGAGCAGTTCTTC. Protein: CAGRLSSGVANEQFF.

The chain has TRBV7-9 and TRBJ2-1; D gene uncertain. The CDR3 covers 13 residues. V was trimmed by 3 bases and J by 0 bases, leaving 3 bases between them. Germline loops: CDR1 SEHNR, CDR2 FQNEAQ (reference sequence). The CDR3 DNA reads TGTGCCAGCAGCTTCAGCTCCTACAATGAGCAGTTCTTC. Translating it yields CASSFSSYNEQFF.

The chain employs TRBV6-5 and TRBJ2-7; TRBD1 is a possible D gene (5 bases). The CDR3 length is 14 residues. The V gene lost 6 bases and the J gene lost 4 bases, with 16 bases spanning the gap. Germline V gene sequence: CDR1 MNHEY, CDR2 SVGAGI. The CDR3 sequence: CASSSKVGPYEQYF. Here the CDR3 DNA reads TGTGCCAGCAGCTCAAAGGTGGGGCCATACGAGCAGTACTTC.

The CDR3 reads CASSSGQGVFYEQYF. CDR3 in DNA: TGTGCCAGCAGCTCAGGACAGGGGGTTTTCTACGAGCAGTACTTC. The rearrangement links TRBV7-2 to TRBJ2-7; 10 nucleotides match TRBD1. J gave up 3 bases and V 4 bases, and 6 bases lay outside the gene matches. Germline CDR1 SGHTA, CDR2 FQGNSA. CDR3 length: 15 amino acids.